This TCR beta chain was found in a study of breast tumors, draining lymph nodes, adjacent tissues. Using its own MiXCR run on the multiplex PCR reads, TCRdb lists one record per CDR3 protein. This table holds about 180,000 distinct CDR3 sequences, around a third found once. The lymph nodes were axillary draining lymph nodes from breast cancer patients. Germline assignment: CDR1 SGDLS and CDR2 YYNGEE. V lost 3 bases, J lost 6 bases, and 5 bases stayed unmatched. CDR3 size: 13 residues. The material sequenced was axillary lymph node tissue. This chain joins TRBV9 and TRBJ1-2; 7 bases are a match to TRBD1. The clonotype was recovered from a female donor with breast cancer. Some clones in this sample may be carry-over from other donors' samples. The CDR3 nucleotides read TGTGCCAGCAGCGCCATGACAGGGAATGGCTACACCTTC. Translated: CASSAMTGNGYTF.